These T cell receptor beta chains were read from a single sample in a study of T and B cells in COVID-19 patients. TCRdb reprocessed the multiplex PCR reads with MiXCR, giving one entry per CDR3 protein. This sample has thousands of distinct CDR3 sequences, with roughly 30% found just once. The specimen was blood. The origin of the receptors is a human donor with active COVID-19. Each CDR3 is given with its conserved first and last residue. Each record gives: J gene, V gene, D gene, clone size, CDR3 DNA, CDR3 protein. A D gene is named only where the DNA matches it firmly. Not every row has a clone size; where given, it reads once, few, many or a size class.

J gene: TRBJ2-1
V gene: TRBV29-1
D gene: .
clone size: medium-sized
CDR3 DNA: TGCAGCGTCTTCTTCTCGGGCGATGAGCAGTTCTTC
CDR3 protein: CSVFFSGDEQFF

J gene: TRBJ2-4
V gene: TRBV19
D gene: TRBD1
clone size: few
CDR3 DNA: TGTGCCAGTAGTCCCTGGACAGGGGGCAAAAACATTCAGTACTTC
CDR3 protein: CASSPWTGGKNIQYF

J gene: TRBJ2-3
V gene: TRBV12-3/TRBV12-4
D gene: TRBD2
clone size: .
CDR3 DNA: TGTGCCAGCAGCTTAGCGGGGTACGGGGGAAGCACAGATACGCAGTATTTT
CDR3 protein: CASSLAGYGGSTDTQYF

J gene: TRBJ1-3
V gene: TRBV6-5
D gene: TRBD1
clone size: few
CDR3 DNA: TGTGCCAGCAGTTCCAACAGGGGACAGGGGATTCGGTCTGGAAACACCATATATTTT
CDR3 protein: CASSSNRGQGIRSGNTIYF

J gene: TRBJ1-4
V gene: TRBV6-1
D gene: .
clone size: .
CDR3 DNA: TGTGCCAGCAGAACAACTAATGAAAAACTGTTTTTT
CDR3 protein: CASRTTNEKLFF

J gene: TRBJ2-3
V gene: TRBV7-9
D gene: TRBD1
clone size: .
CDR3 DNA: TGTGCCAGCAGCTTAGGGACAGGATACACAGATACGCAGTATTTT
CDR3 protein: CASSLGTGYTDTQYF

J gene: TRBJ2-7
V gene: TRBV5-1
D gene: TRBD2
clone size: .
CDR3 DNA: TGCGCCAGCAGCGCCGGACTAGGCTCCTACGAGCAGTACTTC
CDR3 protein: CASSAGLGSYEQYF

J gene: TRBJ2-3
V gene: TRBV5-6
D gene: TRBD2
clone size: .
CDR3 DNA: TGTGCCAGCAGCTTGTTGCGGGGGGACACAGATACGCAGTATTTT
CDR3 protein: CASSLLRGDTDTQYF

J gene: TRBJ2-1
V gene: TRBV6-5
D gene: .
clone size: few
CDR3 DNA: TGTGCCGGACGTACCACCTGGGTTGCGGAAGCGTTCTTC
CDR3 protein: CAGRTTWVAEAFF

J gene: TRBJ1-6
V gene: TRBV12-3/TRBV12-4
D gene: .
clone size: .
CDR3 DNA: TGTGCCAGCAGTTTTCGAGGGTTTGACTATAATTCACCCCTCCACTTT
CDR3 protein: CASSFRGFDYNSPLHF

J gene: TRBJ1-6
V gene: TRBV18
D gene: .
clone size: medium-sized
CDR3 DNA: TGTGCCAGCTCACCGCGCCTTCCCTCGGGAGTCACCACCCTCCACTTT
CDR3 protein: CASSPRLPSGVTTLHF

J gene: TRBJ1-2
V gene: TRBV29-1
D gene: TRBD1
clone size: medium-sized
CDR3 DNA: TGCAGCGTTGTATCACAGGGGCCAAACCTTAACTATGGCTACACCTTC
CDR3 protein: CSVVSQGPNLNYGYTF

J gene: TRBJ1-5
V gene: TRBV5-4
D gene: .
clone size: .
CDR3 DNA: TGTGCCAGAAGCCAGAATCAGCCCCAGCATTTT
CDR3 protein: CARSQNQPQHF

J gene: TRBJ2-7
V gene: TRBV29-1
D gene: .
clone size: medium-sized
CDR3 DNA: TGCAGCGTTCAGGACAGCACCTACGAGCAGTACTTC
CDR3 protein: CSVQDSTYEQYF

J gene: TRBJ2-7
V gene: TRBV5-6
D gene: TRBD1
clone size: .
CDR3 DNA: TGTGCCAGAAGCTTAGGGGACAGACCCTACGAGCAGTACTTC
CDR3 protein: CARSLGDRPYEQYF

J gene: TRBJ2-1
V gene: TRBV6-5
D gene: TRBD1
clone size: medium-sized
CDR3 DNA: TGTGCCAGCAGTTACGGGACAGGGGATTACAATGAGCAGTTCTTC
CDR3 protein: CASSYGTGDYNEQFF

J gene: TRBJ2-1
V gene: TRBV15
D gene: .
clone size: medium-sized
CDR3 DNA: TGTGCCACCAGCAGAGGACAGATGATGATGGGGGGCAATGAGCAGTTCTTC
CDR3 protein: CATSRGQMMMGGNEQFF

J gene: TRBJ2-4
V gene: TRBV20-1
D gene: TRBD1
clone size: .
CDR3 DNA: TGCAGTGCGGGTACAGGGGCAAACATTCAGTACTTC
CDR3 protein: CSAGTGANIQYF

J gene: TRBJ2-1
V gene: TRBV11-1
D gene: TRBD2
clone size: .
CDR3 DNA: TGTGCCAGCAGCCCTGGGGGGACTAGCGGGATTTACTCCTACAATGAGCAGTTCTTC
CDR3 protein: CASSPGGTSGIYSYNEQFF

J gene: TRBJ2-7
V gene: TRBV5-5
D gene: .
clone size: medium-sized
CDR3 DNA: TGTGCCAGCAGCTCGGGGCCGGTGTCCTACGAGCAGTACTTC
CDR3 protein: CASSSGPVSYEQYF

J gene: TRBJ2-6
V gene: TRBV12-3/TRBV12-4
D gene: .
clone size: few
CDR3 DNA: TGTGCCAGCACCCGTTGGGGCGGAAGCTCTGGGGCCAACGTCCTGACTTTC
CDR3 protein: CASTRWGGSSGANVLTF